This TCR beta chain originates from a study of control samples from healthy donors and cancer patients. Clones were sequenced by immunoSEQ multiplex PCR, and TCRdb holds only the in-frame ones, with some missing. The table includes 110,000 or so clones, 85% to 90% detected once. Germline V gene sequence: CDR1 MGHRA, CDR2 YSYEKL. The CDR3 sequence is 17 residues long. V dropped 0 bases and J dropped 10 bases, with 21 bases sitting between them. The sequencing sample was made of blood. The chain has TRBV4-1 and TRBJ1-4; D is uncertain. The source of this sequence is a woman in her fifties or sixties in good health. The CDR3 loop is CASSQDFPQVPVGKLFF. In DNA form, the CDR3 reads TGCGCCAGCAGCCAAGATTTTCCGCAGGTACCCGTTGGAAAACTGTTTTTT.